Below, 22 T cell receptor beta chains from the same sample are listed, as sequenced in a study of blood T cell repertoires in COVID-19. This table comes from immunoSEQ multiplex PCR, and its TCRdb copy is limited to in-frame clones, with some not included. The sample yields 75,000 or so clones, nearly 90% seen once. The sample taken for sequencing was peripheral blood. The origin of the receptors is a man in his 70s with acute or convalescent COVID-19.

The gene calls are TRBV18 and TRBJ1-2, with 7 bases aligning to TRBD1. This CDR3 has 14 residues. From germline, CDR1 is KGHSH and CDR2 LQKENI. J was trimmed by 4 bases and V by 3 bases; bases with no gene match: 5. The DNA for the CDR3 is TGTGCCAGCTCACCCGGGACAGAGATCTATGGCTACACCTTC. It codes for CASSPGTEIYGYTF.

This sequence joins TRBV6-4 and TRBJ1-4; 9 nucleotides align to TRBD1. Per germline, CDR1 MRHNA and CDR2 SNTAGT. The CDR3 runs to 14 residues. With V trimmed by 6 bases and J by 6 bases, 5 bases remained unmatched. CDR3 amino acids: CASSQRTGDEKLFF. In nucleotides, the CDR3 is TGTGCCAGCAGCCAAAGGACAGGGGATGAAAAACTGTTTTTT.

The V and J genes are TRBV27 and TRBJ1-2; D is unresolved. Germline-derived CDR1 and CDR2 are MNHEY and SMNVEV (reference sequence). The CDR3 contains 13 residues. Trimming stripped 2 bases from V and 7 bases from J, with 11 bases between. CDR3 DNA: TGTGCCAGCAGTTTAAATGTCGAGGGTGGCTACACCTTC. This codes for CASSLNVEGGYTF.

The CDR3 sequence is CASTPTVSGSTEAFF. The CDR3 DNA sequence: TGCGCCAGCACTCCTACCGTGTCGGGGAGCACTGAAGCTTTCTTT. The V call is TRBV5-1, the J call TRBJ1-1; D remains unclear. V was pared by 6 bases and J by 4 bases, with 19 bases between. CDR1 is SGHRS, CDR2 YFSETQ, per germline. This CDR3 spans 15 amino acids.

The chain links TRBV19 to TRBJ1-1; 8 nucleotides agree with TRBD1. Germline trimming cut 6 bases from V and 0 bases from J; bases unmatched to any gene: 3. This CDR3 has 14 amino acids. Per germline, CDR1 LNHDA and CDR2 SQIVND (reference sequence). The CDR3 is CASSLQGVNTEAFF. The CDR3, as DNA: TGTGCCAGTAGCCTACAGGGGGTGAACACTGAAGCTTTCTTT.

The chain uses TRBV9 and TRBJ2-1; the D gene is possibly TRBD2 (5 bases). The V gene's germline CDR1 is SGDLS and CDR2 YYNGEE. This CDR3 is 13 amino acids long. V was pared by 6 bases and J by 8 bases, with 15 bases between. The DNA for the CDR3 is TGTGCCAGCACCCCTGGCGGGTCCGATGAGCAGTTCTTC. This encodes CASTPGGSDEQFF.

The chain employs TRBV7-9 and TRBJ1-4; TRBD1 is a possible D gene (5 bases). V lost 5 bases and J lost 8, with 24 bases in between. The CDR3 sequence is 17 residues long. CDR1 is SEHNR, CDR2 FQNEAQ, per germline (reference sequence). The CDR3 region has the DNA TGTGCCAGCAGCGCAGCGAAGACGGGGGGTGGTTCCGAAAAACTGTTTTTT. Its protein product is CASSAAKTGGGSEKLFF.

The rearrangement uses TRBV7-9 and TRBJ2-3; 9 nucleotides match TRBD2. Trimming at V came to 1 base and at J to 0 bases, leaving 8 bases not matched to a gene. The CDR3 is 18 amino acids. CDR1 is SEHNR, CDR2 FQNEAQ, per germline (reference sequence). The CDR3, as DNA: TGTGCCAGCAGCTTAGGCGTTCTAGCGGGAATTAGCACAGATACGCAGTATTTT. Amino acids: CASSLGVLAGISTDTQYF.

CDR3 amino acids: CASSQQGNGNSPLHF. CDR3 sequence (DNA): TGCGCCAGCAGCCAACAGGGAAATGGGAATTCACCCCTCCACTTT. The genes are TRBV4-3 and TRBJ1-6, with D possibly matching TRBD1 (5 bases). This CDR3 has 15 amino acids. Trimming cost V 2 bases and J 7 bases, with 12 bases left between them. CDR1 is LGHNA and CDR2 is YSLEER in the germline V gene.

The chain is built from TRBV5-4 and TRBJ2-3; a weak D match, TRBD2 (5 bases). V was clipped by 6 bases and J by 5 bases, with 19 bases between them. The CDR3 extends over 15 amino acids. In germline, CDR1 is SGHNT, CDR2 YYREEE (reference sequence). CDR3 amino acids: CASTARVPGGDTQYF. The CDR3 nucleotides are TGTGCCAGCACTGCGCGGGTCCCCGGAGGAGATACGCAGTATTTT.

This chain uses TRBV9 with TRBJ1-1; 7 nucleotides match TRBD1. Trimming removed 3 bases from V and 5 bases from J; junction bases left unmatched: 7. Germline loops: CDR1 SGDLS, CDR2 YYNGEE. The CDR3 runs to 14 residues. The CDR3 bases are TGTGCCAGCAGCGCCCGGGACAGAGGAACTGAAGCTTTCTTT. Protein: CASSARDRGTEAFF.

The chain recombines TRBV25-1 with TRBJ2-3, with 9 bases aligning to TRBD2. After removal of 2 bases from V and 0 bases from J, the junction contained 6 bases not matched to a gene. Looked up from germline, CDR1 is MGHDK and CDR2 is SYGVNS. The CDR3 runs 17 residues. CDR3 region: CASSEGGLAASTDTQYF. CDR3 sequence (DNA): TGTGCCAGCAGTGAAGGGGGACTAGCAGCTAGCACAGATACGCAGTATTTT.

The CDR3 DNA reads as TGTGCCAGCACCGACCTGATGGAGGGGACCGCACCGGGCTACACCTTC. It encodes CASTDLMEGTAPGYTF. This sequence joins TRBV6-6 and TRBJ1-2; weak D call: TRBD1 (5 bases). There are 16 residues in the CDR3. The germline gives CDR1 MNHNY, CDR2 SVGAGI (reference sequence). V was cut by 7 bases and J by 8 bases, with 26 bases left in between.

The chain is built from TRBV7-2 and TRBJ2-7; a weak D match, TRBD2 (6 bases). CDR1 and CDR2 (germline): SGHTA, FQGNSA. Trimming left V 1 base short and J 4 bases short, with 14 bases between. This CDR3 is built from 15 residues. In nucleotides, the CDR3 is TGTGCCAGCAGCTTAGTGGCGACTAGTCCGTACGAGCAGTACTTC. This gives the protein CASSLVATSPYEQYF.

The V gene is TRBV7-2, the J gene TRBJ2-4; a weak D match, TRBD1 (6 bases). Germline loops: CDR1 SGHTA, CDR2 FQGNSA. Trimming left V 1 base short and J 8 bases short, with 15 bases between. The CDR3 is 15 residues long. The CDR3 DNA follows: TGTGCCAGCAGCTTAGGGGTGACAGGTTCGGACATTCAGTACTTC. It translates to CASSLGVTGSDIQYF.

The V and J genes are TRBV3-1 (or the pseudogene TRBV3-2) and TRBJ2-7, with TRBD2 identical over 7 bases. The CDR3 runs to 12 residues. Losses at the gene ends were 1 base for V and 12 bases for J; bases not matched to a gene: 6. The germline V gene encodes CDR1 LGHDT and CDR2 YNNKEL (reference sequence). The CDR3 DNA sequence: TGTGCCAGCAGCCAAGGGGCTAGCGGTGTGTACTTC. It yields the protein CASSQGASGVYF.

This clone appeared a few times. The rearrangement uses TRBV11-2 and TRBJ2-5, with 8 bases identical to TRBD2. The V gene end was trimmed by 4 bases and the J gene end by 0 bases; junction bases not matched to a gene: 10. Per the germline V gene, CDR1 is SGHAT and CDR2 is FQNNGV. The CDR3 sequence is 17 residues long. The CDR3 nucleotides read TGTGCCAGCAGCTCCCTAGGGCGGGGGGCTAACCAAGAGACCCAGTACTTC. Amino acids: CASSSLGRGANQETQYF.

The chain employs TRBV11-2 and TRBJ2-4; unclear D gene. Trimming cost V 4 bases and J 0 bases, with 13 bases left between them. Germline CDR1 reads SGHAT; CDR2 reads FQNNGV. The CDR3 runs to 16 residues. CDR3 loop: CASSSTFPLAKNIQYF. In DNA form, the CDR3 reads TGTGCCAGCAGCTCCACTTTCCCTCTAGCCAAAAACATTCAGTACTTC.

The chain has TRBV3-1 (or the pseudogene TRBV3-2) and TRBJ2-6; D is perhaps TRBD1 (6 bases). The V end was cut by 3 bases, the J end by 3 bases, with 12 bases between. The CDR3 extends over 16 amino acids. Germline assignment: CDR1 LGHDT and CDR2 YNNKEL (reference sequence). CDR3 region: CASSHQGKLGANVLTF. DNA of the CDR3: TGTGCCAGCAGCCACCAGGGGAAACTTGGGGCCAACGTCCTGACTTTC.

This rearrangement joins TRBV10-3 to TRBJ2-5; 12 nucleotides line up with TRBD2. There are 16 residues in the CDR3. J gave up 2 bases and V 2 bases, and 3 bases lay outside the gene matches. Germline CDR1 and CDR2: ENHRY and SYGVKD. CDR3 nucleotides: TGTGCCATCAGTGAGACTAGCGGGGGGCTACAAGAGACCCAGTACTTC. This sequence encodes CAISETSGGLQETQYF.

The chain links TRBV4-2 to TRBJ1-5, with D possibly being TRBD1 (5 bases). This CDR3 comprises 15 residues. Germline loops: CDR1 LGHNA, CDR2 YNFKEQ. Trimming took 0 bases from V and 6 from J, leaving 12 bases between them. CDR3 in amino acids: CASSQDSGDRQPQHF. For the CDR3, the DNA is TGTGCCAGCAGCCAAGATTCGGGGGACCGTCAGCCCCAGCATTTT.

This clone has more than one count but fewer than ten. The rearrangement links TRBV19 to TRBJ2-5; TRBD2 matches at 8 bases. The CDR3 covers 13 residues. After removal of 4 bases from V and 4 bases from J, the junction contained 2 bases not matched to a gene. Per the germline V gene, CDR1 is LNHDA and CDR2 is SQIVND (reference sequence). Here the CDR3 reads CASSSGGPETQYF. In nucleotides, the CDR3 is TGTGCCAGTAGTAGCGGGGGGCCAGAGACCCAGTACTTC.